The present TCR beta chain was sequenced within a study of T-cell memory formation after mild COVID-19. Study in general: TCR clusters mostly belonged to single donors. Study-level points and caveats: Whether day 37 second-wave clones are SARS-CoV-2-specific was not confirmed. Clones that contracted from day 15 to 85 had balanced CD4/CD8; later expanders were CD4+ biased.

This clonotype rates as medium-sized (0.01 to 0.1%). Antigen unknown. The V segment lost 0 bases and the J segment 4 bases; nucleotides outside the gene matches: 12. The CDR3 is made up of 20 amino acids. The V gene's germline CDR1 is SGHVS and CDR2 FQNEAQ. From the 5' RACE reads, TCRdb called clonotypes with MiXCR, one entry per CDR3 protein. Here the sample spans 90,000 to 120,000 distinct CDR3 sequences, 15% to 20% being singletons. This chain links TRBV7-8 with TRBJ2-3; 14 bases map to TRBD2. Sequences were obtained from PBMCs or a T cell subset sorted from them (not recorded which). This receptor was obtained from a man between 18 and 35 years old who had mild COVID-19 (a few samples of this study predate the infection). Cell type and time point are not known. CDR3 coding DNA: TGTGCCAGCAGCTTAGCGCTAGGGACTAGCGGGGGCCCATTAGCAGATACGCAGTATTTT. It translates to CASSLALGTSGGPLADTQYF.